The 6 T cell receptor beta chains given below trace back to one sample, sequenced in a study of cytomegalovirus exposure and HLA in healthy donors. Clones were sequenced by immunoSEQ multiplex PCR, and TCRdb holds only the in-frame ones, with some missing. The sample contains more than 130,000 clones, 88% of which appear only once. The specimen sequenced was PBMCs. The source of these receptors is a woman younger than 30 in good health and CMV-seropositive.

The chain is built from TRBV27 and TRBJ2-1; D might be TRBD1 (5 bases). V was pared by 5 bases and J by 4 bases, with 12 bases between. The CDR3 totals 14 residues. Germline V gives CDR1 MNHEY, CDR2 SMNVEV (reference sequence). The CDR3 loop is CASSPAGSYNEQFF. CDR3 DNA: TGTGCCAGCAGTCCCGCAGGGTCTTACAATGAGCAGTTCTTC.

V gene TRBV18 combines with J gene TRBJ2-3, with 9 nucleotides matching TRBD1. Unmatched junction bases numbered 0, after V lost 2 bases and J lost 6 bases. This CDR3 has 13 residues. CDR1 is KGHSH and CDR2 is LQKENI in the germline V gene. CDR3: CASSPGTGDTQYF. The CDR3 DNA reads TGTGCCAGCTCACCAGGGACAGGGGATACGCAGTATTTT. Looking up the rest from reference TRBV18 and TRBJ2-3 gives the full variable domain: NAGVMQNPRHLVRRRGQEARLRCSPMKGHSHVYWYRQLPEEGLKFMVYLQKENIIDESGMPKERFSAEFPKEGPSILRIQQVVRGDSAAYFCASSPGTGDTQYFGPGTRLTVL.

The CDR3 bases are TGTGCCAGCCAGACAGGGGGCTATGGCTACACCTTC. It specifies CASQTGGYGYTF. The genes are TRBV6-5 and TRBJ1-2; 9 bases match TRBD1. The CDR3 totals 12 residues. V lost 8 bases and J lost 4; bases outside the gene matches: 2. The germline gives CDR1 MNHEY, CDR2 SVGAGI.

J is TRBJ2-1 and V is TRBV7-9, with TRBD2 matching 11 bases. The V gene end was trimmed by 3 bases and the J gene end by 9 bases; junction bases not matched to a gene: 13. Germline-derived CDR1 and CDR2 are SEHNR and FQNEAQ (reference sequence). The CDR3 loop spans 17 amino acids. CDR3 bases: TGTGCCAGCAGCTTGGACCTAGCGGGAGGTAGGGCGTGTGAGCAGTTCTTC. Amino acids: CASSLDLAGGRACEQFF.

The chain recombines TRBV28 with TRBJ2-3; TRBD2 aligns across 8 bases. The CDR3 length is 15 residues. The ends lost 6 bases at V and 1 base at J; junction bases unmatched: 6. Germline-derived CDR1 and CDR2 are MDHEN and SYDVKM. CDR3 residues: CASSRSGAGTDTQYF. Written as DNA, the CDR3 is TGTGCCAGCAGCCGTAGCGGGGCGGGCACAGATACGCAGTATTTT.

The rearrangement uses TRBV7-2 and TRBJ2-1; D may be TRBD1 (5 bases). V lost 3 bases and J lost 2, with 20 bases in between. The germline V gene has CDR1 SGHTA and CDR2 FQGNSA. The CDR3 runs to 18 residues. CDR3 in amino acids: CASSFEWQGQAPYNEQFF. The CDR3 coding sequence is TGTGCCAGCAGCTTTGAGTGGCAGGGCCAAGCGCCCTACAATGAGCAGTTCTTC.